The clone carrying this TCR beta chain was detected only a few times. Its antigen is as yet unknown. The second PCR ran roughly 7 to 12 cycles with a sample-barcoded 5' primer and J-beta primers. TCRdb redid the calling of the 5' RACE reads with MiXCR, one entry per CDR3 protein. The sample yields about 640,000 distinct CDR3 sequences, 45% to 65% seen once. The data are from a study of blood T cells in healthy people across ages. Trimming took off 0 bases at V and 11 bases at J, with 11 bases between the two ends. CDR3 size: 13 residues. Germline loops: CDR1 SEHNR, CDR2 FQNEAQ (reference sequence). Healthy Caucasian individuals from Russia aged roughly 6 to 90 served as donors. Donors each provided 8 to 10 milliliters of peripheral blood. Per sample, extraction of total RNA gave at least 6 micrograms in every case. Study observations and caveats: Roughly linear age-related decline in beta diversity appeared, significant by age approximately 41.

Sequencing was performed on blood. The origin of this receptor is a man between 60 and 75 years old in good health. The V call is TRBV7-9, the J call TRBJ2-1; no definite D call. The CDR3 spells CASSLAEQSKQFF. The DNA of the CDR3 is TGTGCCAGCAGCTTAGCTGAGCAGAGCAAGCAGTTCTTC.